Below, one T cell receptor beta chain is given with its context. TCRdb keeps only in-frame clones here, not all; method: immunoSEQ multiplex PCR. The repertoire holds some 60,000 clones, under 95% seen once, with 9% to 10% in the top ten. Each patient's relapse followed autologous stem cell transplantation, and brentuximab vedotin exposure varied. The CDR3 loop spans 15 amino acids. V lost 1 base and J lost 2, with 10 bases in between. The germline CDR1 and CDR2 sequences are LNHNV and YYDKDF (reference sequence). This entry comes from a study of PD-1 blockade in classical Hodgkin lymphoma. This TCR came from a human donor with classical Hodgkin lymphoma. The gene calls are TRBV15 and TRBJ2-3; no clear D gene. The starting material was peripheral blood mononuclear cells (PBMCs), obtained at baseline. As DNA, the CDR3 is TGTGCCACCAGCAGAGCCCTCCTGGTCACAGATACGCAGTATTTT. Translation: CATSRALLVTDTQYF.